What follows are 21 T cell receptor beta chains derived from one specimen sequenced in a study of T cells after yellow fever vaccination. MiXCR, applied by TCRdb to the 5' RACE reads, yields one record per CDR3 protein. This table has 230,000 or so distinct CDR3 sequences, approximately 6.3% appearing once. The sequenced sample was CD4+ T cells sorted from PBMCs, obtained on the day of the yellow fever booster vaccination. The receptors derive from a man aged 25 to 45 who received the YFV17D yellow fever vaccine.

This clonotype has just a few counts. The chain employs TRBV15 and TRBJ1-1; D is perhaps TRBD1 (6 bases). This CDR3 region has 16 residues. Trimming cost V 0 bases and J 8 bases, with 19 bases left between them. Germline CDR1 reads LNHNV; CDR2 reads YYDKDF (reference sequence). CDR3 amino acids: CATSRDITGSSSEAFF. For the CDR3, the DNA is TGTGCCACCAGCAGAGATATTACAGGGAGTTCTTCCGAAGCTTTCTTT.

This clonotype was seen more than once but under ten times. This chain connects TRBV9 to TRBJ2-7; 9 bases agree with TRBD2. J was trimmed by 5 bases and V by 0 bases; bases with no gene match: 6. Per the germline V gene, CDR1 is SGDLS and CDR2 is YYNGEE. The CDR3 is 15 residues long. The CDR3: CASSVAPAGGNEQYF. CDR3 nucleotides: TGTGCCAGCAGCGTAGCTCCAGCGGGAGGTAACGAGCAGTACTTC.

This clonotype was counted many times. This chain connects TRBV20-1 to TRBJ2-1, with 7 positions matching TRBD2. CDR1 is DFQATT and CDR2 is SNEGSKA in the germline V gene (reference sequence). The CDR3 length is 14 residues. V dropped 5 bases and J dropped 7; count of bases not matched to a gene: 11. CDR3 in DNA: TGCAGTGCTCCCAGACTAGCTCTAGGTAATGAGCAGTTCTTC. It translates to CSAPRLALGNEQFF.

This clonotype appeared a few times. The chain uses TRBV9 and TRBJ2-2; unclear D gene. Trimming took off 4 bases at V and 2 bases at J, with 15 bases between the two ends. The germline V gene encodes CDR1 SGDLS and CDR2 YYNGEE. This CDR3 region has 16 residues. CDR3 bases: TGTGCCAGCAGCATTAACCCACATTCTAACACCGGGGAGCTGTTTTTT. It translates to CASSINPHSNTGELFF.

CDR3 DNA: TGTGCCAGCAGCGACAACGGAATCACTGAAGCTTTCTTT. This sequence encodes CASSDNGITEAFF. This chain links TRBV11-3 with TRBJ1-1; no clear D. Germline loops: CDR1 SGHNT, CDR2 YENEEA. V was pared by 5 bases and J by 4 bases, with 11 bases between. The CDR3 has 13 residues.

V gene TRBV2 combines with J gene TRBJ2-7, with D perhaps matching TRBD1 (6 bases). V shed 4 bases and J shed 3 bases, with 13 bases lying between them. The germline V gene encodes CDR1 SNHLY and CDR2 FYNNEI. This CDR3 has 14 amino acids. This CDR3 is CASSVRDISYEQYF. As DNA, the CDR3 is TGTGCCAGCAGTGTCCGGGACATAAGCTACGAGCAGTACTTC.

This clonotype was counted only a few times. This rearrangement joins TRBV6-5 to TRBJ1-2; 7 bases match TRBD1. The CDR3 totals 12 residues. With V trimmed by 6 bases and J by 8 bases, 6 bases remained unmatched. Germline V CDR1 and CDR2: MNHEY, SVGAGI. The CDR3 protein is CASRRGGSGYTF. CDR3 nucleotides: TGTGCCAGCAGACGAGGGGGCAGCGGCTACACCTTC.

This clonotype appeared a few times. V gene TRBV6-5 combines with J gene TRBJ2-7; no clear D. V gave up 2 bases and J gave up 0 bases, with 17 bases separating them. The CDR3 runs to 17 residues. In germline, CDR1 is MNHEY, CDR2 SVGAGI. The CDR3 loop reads CASSYTQPSSSSYEQYF. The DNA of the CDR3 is TGTGCCAGCAGTTACACCCAGCCGAGTTCAAGCTCCTACGAGCAGTACTTC.

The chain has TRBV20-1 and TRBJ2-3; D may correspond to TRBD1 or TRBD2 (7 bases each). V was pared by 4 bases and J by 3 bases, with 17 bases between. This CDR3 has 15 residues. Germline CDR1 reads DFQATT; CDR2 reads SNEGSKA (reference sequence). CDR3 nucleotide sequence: TGCAGTGCTACCCTGGCAGGGGGGGGAACAGATACGCAGTATTTT. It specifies CSATLAGGGTDTQYF.

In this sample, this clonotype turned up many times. This CDR3 is CASSAQGAEQFF. CDR3 sequence (DNA): TGTGCCAGCAGCGCCCAGGGAGCTGAGCAGTTCTTC. The chain links TRBV9 to TRBJ2-1; TRBD1 or TRBD2 may be the D gene (5 bases each). CDR1 is SGDLS and CDR2 is YYNGEE in the germline V gene. The germline V and J ends were trimmed by 3 bases and 9 bases, with 10 bases remaining between them. The CDR3 sequence is 12 residues long.

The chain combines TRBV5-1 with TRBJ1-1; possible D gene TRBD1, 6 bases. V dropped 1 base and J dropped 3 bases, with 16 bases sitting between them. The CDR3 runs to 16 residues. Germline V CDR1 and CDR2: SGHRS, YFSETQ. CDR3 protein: CASSLKGGRKDTEAFF. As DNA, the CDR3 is TGCGCCAGCAGCTTGAAAGGGGGGCGCAAGGACACTGAAGCTTTCTTT.

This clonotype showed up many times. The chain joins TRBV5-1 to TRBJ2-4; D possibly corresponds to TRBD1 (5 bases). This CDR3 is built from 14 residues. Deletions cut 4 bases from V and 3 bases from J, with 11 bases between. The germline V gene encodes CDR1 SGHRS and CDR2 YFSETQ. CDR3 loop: CASSLQGDKNIQYF. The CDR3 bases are TGCGCCAGCAGCCTCCAGGGTGACAAAAACATTCAGTACTTC.

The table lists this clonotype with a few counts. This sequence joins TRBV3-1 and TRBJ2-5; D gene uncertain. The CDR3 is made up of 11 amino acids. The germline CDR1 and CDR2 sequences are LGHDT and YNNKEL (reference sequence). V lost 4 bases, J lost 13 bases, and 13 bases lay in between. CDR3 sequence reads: CASSPGSLRYF. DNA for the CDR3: TGTGCCAGCAGCCCTGGGTCCCTGCGGTACTTC.

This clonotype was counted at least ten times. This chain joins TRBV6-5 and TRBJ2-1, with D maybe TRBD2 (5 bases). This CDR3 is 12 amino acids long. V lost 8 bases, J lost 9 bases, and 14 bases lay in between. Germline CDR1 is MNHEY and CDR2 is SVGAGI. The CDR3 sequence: CASGKGRGEQFF. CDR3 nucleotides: TGTGCCAGCGGTAAAGGACGGGGTGAGCAGTTCTTC.

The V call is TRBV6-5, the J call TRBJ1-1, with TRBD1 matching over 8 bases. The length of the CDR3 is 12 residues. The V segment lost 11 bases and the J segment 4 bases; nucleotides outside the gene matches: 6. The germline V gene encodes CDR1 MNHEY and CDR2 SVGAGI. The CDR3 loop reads CAVQGGGTEAFF. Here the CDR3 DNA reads TGTGCCGTACAGGGGGGAGGCACTGAAGCTTTCTTT.

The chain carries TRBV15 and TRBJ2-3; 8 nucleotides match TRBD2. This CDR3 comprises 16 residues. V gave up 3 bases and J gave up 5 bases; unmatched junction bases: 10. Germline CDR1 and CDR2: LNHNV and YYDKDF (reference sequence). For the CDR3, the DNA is TGTGCCACCAGCAGGAATCCGGGAGGGCCGATAGATACGCAGTATTTT. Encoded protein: CATSRNPGGPIDTQYF. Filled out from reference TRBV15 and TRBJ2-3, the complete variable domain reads DAMVIQNPRYQVTQFGKPVTLSCSQTLNHNVMYWYQQKSSQAPKLLFHYYDKDFNNEADTPDNFQSRRPNTSFCFLDIRSPGLGDTAMYLCATSRNPGGPIDTQYFGPGTRLTVL.

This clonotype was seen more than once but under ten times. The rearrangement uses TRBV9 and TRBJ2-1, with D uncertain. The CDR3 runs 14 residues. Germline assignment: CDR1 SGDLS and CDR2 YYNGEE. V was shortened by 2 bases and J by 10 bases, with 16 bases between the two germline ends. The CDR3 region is CASSVDLLVSEQFF. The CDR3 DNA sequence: TGTGCCAGCAGCGTCGATCTGCTGGTTTCCGAGCAGTTCTTC.

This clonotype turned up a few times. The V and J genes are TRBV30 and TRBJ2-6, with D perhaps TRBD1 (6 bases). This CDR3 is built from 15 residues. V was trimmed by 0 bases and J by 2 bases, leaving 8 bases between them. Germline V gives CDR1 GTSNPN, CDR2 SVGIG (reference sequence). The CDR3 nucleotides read TGTGCCTGGAGTGTGGGGGCCGCTGGGGCCAACGTCCTGACTTTC. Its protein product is CAWSVGAAGANVLTF.

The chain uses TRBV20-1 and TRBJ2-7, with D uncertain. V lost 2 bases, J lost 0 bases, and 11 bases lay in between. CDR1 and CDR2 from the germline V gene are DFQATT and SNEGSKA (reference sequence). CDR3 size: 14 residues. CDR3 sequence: CSARTTAPSYEQYF. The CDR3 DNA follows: TGCAGTGCTAGAACCACGGCCCCCTCCTACGAGCAGTACTTC.

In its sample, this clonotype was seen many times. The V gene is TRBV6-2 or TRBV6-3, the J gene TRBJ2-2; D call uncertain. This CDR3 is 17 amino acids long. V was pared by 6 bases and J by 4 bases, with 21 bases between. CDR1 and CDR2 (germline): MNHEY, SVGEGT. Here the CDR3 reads CASRPPPTRSPTGELFF. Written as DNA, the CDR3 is TGTGCCAGCAGACCTCCTCCGACACGATCCCCCACCGGGGAGCTGTTTTTT.

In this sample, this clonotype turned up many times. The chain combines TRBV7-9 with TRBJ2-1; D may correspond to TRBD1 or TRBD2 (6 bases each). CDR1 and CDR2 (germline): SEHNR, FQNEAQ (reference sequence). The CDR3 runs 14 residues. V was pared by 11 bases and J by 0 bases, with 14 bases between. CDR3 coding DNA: TGTGCCCTACGAGGAGGGGGCTCCTACAATGAGCAGTTCTTC. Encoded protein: CALRGGGSYNEQFF.